These 22 T cell receptor beta chains were all obtained from the same sample, sequenced in a study of shared clonotypes between healthy human individuals. Method: immunoSEQ multiplex PCR; TCRdb's copy keeps in-frame clones and lacks some. This sample carries roughly 650,000 clones, 97% of them seen once, and the ten largest clones take less than 0.065%. Sequencing was carried out using naive CD4+ T cells sorted from blood. Subset given: CD45RA+ positively selected. The receptors come from a woman under 40 in good health.

The chain is built from TRBV28 and TRBJ1-1, with D hard to call. Germline V gives CDR1 MDHEN, CDR2 SYDVKM. The CDR3 sequence is 12 residues long. Trimming removed 3 bases at V and 11 bases at J, with 13 bases between. The CDR3 DNA is TGTGCCAGCAGTTTCAGGACCGCCGGGGCTTTCTTT. It is translated as CASSFRTAGAFF.

The chain carries TRBV18 and TRBJ1-1; D might be TRBD1 (5 bases). Germline lookup yields CDR1 KGHSH and CDR2 LQKENI. V was trimmed by 3 bases and J by 2 bases, leaving 10 bases between them. The CDR3 length is 14 residues. CDR3 sequence reads: CASSPAGENTEAFF. The CDR3 region has the DNA TGTGCCAGCTCACCCGCGGGGGAAAACACTGAAGCTTTCTTT. The complete variable domain, with remaining parts taken from reference TRBV18 and TRBJ1-1, reads NAGVMQNPRHLVRRRGQEARLRCSPMKGHSHVYWYRQLPEEGLKFMVYLQKENIIDESGMPKERFSAEFPKEGPSILRIQQVVRGDSAAYFCASSPAGENTEAFFGQGTRLTVV.

This clone showed up just once. The V and J genes are TRBV28 and TRBJ1-2, with D hard to call. The CDR3 spans 13 residues. Trimming took 8 bases from V and 4 from J, leaving 14 bases between them. Germline CDR1 MDHEN, CDR2 SYDVKM. The CDR3 DNA reads as TGTGCCAGCGGTATAGGACGGCTCTATGGCTACACCTTC. Protein: CASGIGRLYGYTF.

The chain employs TRBV4-1 and TRBJ2-3; D may be TRBD2 (5 bases). CDR1 MGHRA and CDR2 YSYEKL come from the germline V gene. Deletions cut 2 bases from V and 6 bases from J, with 15 bases between. The CDR3 spans 15 residues. The CDR3 region is CASSQIYKSGDTQYF. For the CDR3, the DNA is TGCGCCAGCAGCCAAATCTATAAGTCGGGGGATACGCAGTATTTT.

The chain employs TRBV30 and TRBJ2-3, with TRBD1 matching over 7 bases. V shed 8 bases and J 2 bases; nucleotides not matched to a gene: 7. The CDR3 spans 13 residues. Germline CDR1 reads GTSNPN; CDR2 reads SVGIG (reference sequence). The DNA for the CDR3 is TGTGCCGCGACAGGGTATCTCACAGATACGCAGTATTTT. It yields the protein CAATGYLTDTQYF.

V gene TRBV11-1 combines with J gene TRBJ1-1; D is unclear. Germline V CDR1 and CDR2: SGHAT, FQDESV (reference sequence). V dropped 7 bases and J dropped 1 base, with 13 bases sitting between them. The CDR3 has 14 residues. CDR3 in DNA: TGTGCCAGCATCCAAAAGGGTGAGAACACTGAAGCTTTCTTT. The encoded protein is CASIQKGENTEAFF.

V gene TRBV4-1 combines with J gene TRBJ2-1, with TRBD2 matching over 7 bases. V shed 1 base, J shed 0 bases, and the junction held 3 bases outside the gene matches. The CDR3 runs to 16 residues. Germline CDR1 and CDR2: MGHRA and YSYEKL. The CDR3, as DNA: TGCGCCAGCAGCCAAGCTAGCGGTGCCTCCTACAATGAGCAGTTCTTC. It is translated as CASSQASGASYNEQFF.

The chain has TRBV28 and TRBJ1-2, with D tentatively TRBD1 (6 bases). The ends were cut back, 6 bases at V and 8 bases at J, with 13 bases in the middle. The CDR3 loop spans 12 amino acids. CDR1 is MDHEN, CDR2 SYDVKM, per germline. In DNA, the CDR3 is TGTGCCAGCAGCTCCCTCGGGGGCGGCTACACCTTC. It specifies CASSSLGGGYTF.

J is TRBJ2-7 and V is TRBV19; 13 positions match TRBD2. The CDR3 loop spans 15 amino acids. V lost 5 bases to trimming and J lost 11 bases; unmatched junction nucleotides: 12. Germline CDR1 reads LNHDA; CDR2 reads SQIVND (reference sequence). The CDR3 coding sequence is TGTGCCAGTAGTGAAACCGGGACTAGCGGGAATCGTAAGTACTTC. Its protein is CASSETGTSGNRKYF.

This chain uses TRBV5-1 with TRBJ2-4, with 12 bases aligning to TRBD2. The CDR3 consists of 16 residues. Trimming removed 5 bases from V and 8 bases from J; junction bases left unmatched: 11. Germline lookup yields CDR1 SGHRS and CDR2 YFSETQ. Written as DNA, the CDR3 is TGCGCCAGCAGAAACCTCCTAGCGGGAGGGCCTGACATTCAGTACTTC. This encodes CASRNLLAGGPDIQYF.

For the CDR3, the DNA is TGTGCCAGCTCTAGCGCGGCGTATTATTCCGGAAACACCATATATTTT. Its translation: CASSSAAYYSGNTIYF. V is TRBV18 and J is TRBJ1-3; D unclear. The CDR3 is 16 residues long. In germline, CDR1 is KGHSH, CDR2 LQKENI. Trimming cost V 6 bases and J 4 bases, with 19 bases left between them.

The J gene is TRBJ2-3, the V gene TRBV6-1; a possible D gene is TRBD2 (6 bases). The V end lost 5 bases, the J end lost 7 bases, and 19 bases lay between the germline ends. From germline, CDR1 is MNHNS and CDR2 SASEGT. This CDR3 region has 15 residues. CDR3 nucleotides: TGTGCCAGCAGTCCCCGGGACTGGCGTAGGTATACGCAGTATTTT. The encoded protein is CASSPRDWRRYTQYF.

V is TRBV5-1 and J is TRBJ2-1; the match to TRBD1 covers 7 bases. The CDR3 sequence is 13 residues long. J gave up 8 bases and V 4 bases, and 6 bases lay outside the gene matches. Germline values: CDR1 SGHRS, CDR2 YFSETQ. CDR3 DNA sequence: TGCGCCAGCAGCCCAACAGGGGCCCATGAGCAGTTCTTC. As protein: CASSPTGAHEQFF.

J is TRBJ2-7 and V is TRBV6-5; D may be TRBD1 (6 bases). V dropped 5 bases and J dropped 2 bases, with 10 bases sitting between them. Per germline, CDR1 MNHEY and CDR2 SVGAGI. This CDR3 has 13 residues. This CDR3 reads CASSTGQTYEQYF. The CDR3 nucleotides read TGTGCCAGCAGTACCGGACAGACCTACGAGCAGTACTTC.

This chain uses TRBV6-1 with TRBJ2-1; D possibly corresponds to TRBD2 (6 bases). V dropped 3 bases and J dropped 6 bases, with 15 bases sitting between them. The CDR3 runs 15 residues. Germline assignment: CDR1 MNHNS and CDR2 SASEGT. The CDR3 DNA is TGTGCCAGCAGTGAGGTGGGACTTTGGGCCAATGAGCAGTTCTTC. Amino acid sequence: CASSEVGLWANEQFF.

The chain couples TRBV30 to TRBJ1-3; D is perhaps TRBD1 (6 bases). V was clipped by 4 bases and J by 6 bases, with 16 bases between them. The CDR3 runs to 14 residues. CDR1 is GTSNPN and CDR2 is SVGIG in the germline V gene (reference sequence). The DNA for the CDR3 is TGTGCCTGGAATTACGGGGGCGGTGAAAACACCATATATTTT. Amino acids: CAWNYGGGENTIYF.

This clone was picked up a small number of times. The chain has TRBV11-2 and TRBJ2-2, with D uncertain. This CDR3 has 15 amino acids. The ends were cut back, 3 bases at V and 0 bases at J, with 8 bases in the middle. CDR1 is SGHAT and CDR2 is FQNNGV in the germline V gene. CDR3 sequence (DNA): TGTGCCAGCAGCTTCGTGCTATCGAACACCGGGGAGCTGTTTTTT. It specifies CASSFVLSNTGELFF.

The chain recombines TRBV5-4 with TRBJ2-7, with a possible D match to TRBD1 (6 bases). The CDR3 loop spans 12 amino acids. Germline V gene sequence: CDR1 SGHNT, CDR2 YYREEE (reference sequence). The V gene lost 7 bases and the J gene lost 5 bases, with 13 bases spanning the gap. The CDR3 is CASPRGGNEQYF. CDR3 coding DNA: TGTGCCAGCCCCCGAGGGGGTAACGAGCAGTACTTC.

The CDR3 DNA reads TGTGCCAGCAGCCGCAGCGGGAGCTCCTACGAGCAGTACTTC. The encoded protein is CASSRSGSSYEQYF. The genes are TRBV13 and TRBJ2-7; 8 bases align to TRBD2. The junction had 3 bases not matched to a gene; V was cut back by 5 bases and J by 0 bases. In germline, CDR1 is PRHDT, CDR2 FYEKMQ (reference sequence). This CDR3 has 14 residues.

The CDR3 reads CASSRLLADLYNEQFF. CDR3 DNA sequence: TGTGCCAGCAGCCGCCTTCTAGCGGACCTCTACAATGAGCAGTTCTTC. The chain is built from TRBV9 and TRBJ2-1, with 7 positions matching TRBD2. The length of the CDR3 is 16 residues. J gave up 3 bases and V 4 bases, and 10 bases lay outside the gene matches. CDR1 is SGDLS, CDR2 YYNGEE, per germline.

The V and J genes are TRBV7-2 and TRBJ1-5; D is undetermined. The germline V and J ends were trimmed by 5 bases and 0 bases, with 14 bases remaining between them. Germline V CDR1 and CDR2: SGHTA, FQGNSA. The CDR3 runs 16 residues. For the CDR3, the DNA is TGTGCCAGCAGCCCCCCGGGGATTTATAGCAATCAGCCCCAGCATTTT. It yields the protein CASSPPGIYSNQPQHF. Complete variable domain (other parts from reference TRBV7-2 and TRBJ1-5): GAGVSQSPSNKVTEKGKDVELRCDPISGHTALYWYRQSLGQGLEFLIYFQGNSAPDKSGLPSDRFSAERTGGSVSTLTIQRTQQEDSAVYLCASSPPGIYSNQPQHFGDGTRLSIL.

The chain uses TRBV27 and TRBJ1-2, with TRBD1 matching over 7 bases. This CDR3 contains 15 residues. The trim removed 7 bases at V and 2 bases at J, leaving 10 bases unmatched. Per germline, CDR1 MNHEY and CDR2 SMNVEV (reference sequence). The CDR3 loop is CASNYADRDNYGYTF. CDR3 nucleotide sequence: TGTGCCAGCAATTACGCCGACAGGGACAACTATGGCTACACCTTC.